This is a list of T cell receptor beta chains from one sample in a study of CD8 T cells in ankylosing spondylitis. A single record per CDR3 protein comes from TCRdb applying MiXCR to the 5' RACE reads. The sample carries 300,000 to 400,000 distinct CDR3 sequences, more than 20% recorded once. Sequencing was performed on blood, either unsorted or a sorted T cell fraction (not recorded which). Receptors were obtained from a male donor with ankylosing spondylitis or in good health (not recorded which). Both conserved end residues are trimmed from each CDR3. The D gene is left open where the match is weak.

-,TRBJ2-3,TRBV4-1,ASSQGRTDTQY
TRBD1,TRBJ2-3,TRBV29-1,SVEKQGIEQY
TRBD1,TRBJ2-5,TRBV20-1,SARGVDRGETQY
-,TRBJ2-5,TRBV18,ASSAAETQY
-,TRBJ2-7,TRBV11-2,ASSSPIQDGFSYEQY
-,TRBJ2-2,TRBV7-8,ASSLGTAPRELF
-,TRBJ2-2,TRBV14,ASSQIVTPGELF
TRBD1,TRBJ2-7,TRBV5-6,ASSFTTGPSYEQY
TRBD1,TRBJ1-5,TRBV28,ASSLWTGTGDQPQH
-,TRBJ1-1,TRBV13,ASSLEGDPGNEAF
-,TRBJ2-6,TRBV29-1,SVLSGAHSGANVLT
-,TRBJ2-4,TRBV6-8,ASRHRPLGGKNIQY
-,TRBJ2-1,TRBV27,ASGMNEQF
-,TRBJ2-7,TRBV28,ASSLAGFYEQY
TRBD1,TRBJ1-3,TRBV20-1,SAREWGQGLDTIY
TRBD1,TRBJ1-4,TRBV24-1,ATSDSGGSDEKLF
TRBD2,TRBJ2-5,TRBV29-1,SVEPGGQETQY
-,TRBJ2-7,TRBV3-1,ASSQDGAAQY
-,TRBJ2-7,TRBV29-1,SVVDPTTTYEQY
TRBD1,TRBJ1-5,TRBV15,ATSGDGTAGNQPQH
-,TRBJ2-3,TRBV20-1,SARDHLADFTDTQY
TRBD1,TRBJ1-1,TRBV29-1,SVDPGGTGEAF
-,TRBJ2-3,TRBV28,ASSWTTLTDTQY
-,TRBJ2-3,TRBV7-9,ASSRIGTDTQY
TRBD2,TRBJ2-7,TRBV5-6,ASTVGLAGSYEQY
-,TRBJ2-7,TRBV7-2,ASSPGRIRYEQY
TRBD1,TRBJ2-2,TRBV12-5,ASGTGLTDTGELF
-,TRBJ1-3,TRBV11-2,ASSLGPGPPSGNTIY
TRBD1,TRBJ2-7,TRBV29-1,SGQDRGGEQY
-,TRBJ1-4,TRBV7-6,ASSPDRTNEKLF
-,TRBJ1-5,TRBV6-1,ASKGRASNQPQH
TRBD2,TRBJ2-2,TRBV12-3/TRBV12-4,TFSPPRLAGENTGELF
-,TRBJ2-7,TRBV28,ASSFFHTSTHPGEQY
-,TRBJ2-1,TRBV20-1,SANPPWTVLRNEQF
-,TRBJ2-3,TRBV20-1,SARDWQSTDTQY
-,TRBJ1-2,TRBV7-9,ASSAMLSKQDGYT
TRBD1,TRBJ1-1,TRBV24-1,ATSDLVAGGANTEAF
TRBD2,TRBJ2-7,TRBV7-9,ASSLALGGAPYEQY
-,TRBJ2-1,TRBV12-3/TRBV12-4,ASSIERGMGQF
-,TRBJ1-2,TRBV5-1,ASSPGIYGYT
-,TRBJ1-6,TRBV28,ASSRRDFNSPLH
TRBD1,TRBJ2-5,TRBV10-3,AISEGQGIQETQY
-,TRBJ2-3,TRBV16,ASSQLGLQESY
TRBD2,TRBJ2-1,TRBV29-1,SVQLAGGSSYNEQF
-,TRBJ2-1,TRBV5-6,VSSFVGEEQF
-,TRBJ1-6,TRBV5-1,ASSLTTGSGSPLH
TRBD1,TRBJ2-1,TRBV5-1,ASSSQGVGWNEQF
TRBD2,TRBJ2-1,TRBV20-1,SARDLAGHNEQF